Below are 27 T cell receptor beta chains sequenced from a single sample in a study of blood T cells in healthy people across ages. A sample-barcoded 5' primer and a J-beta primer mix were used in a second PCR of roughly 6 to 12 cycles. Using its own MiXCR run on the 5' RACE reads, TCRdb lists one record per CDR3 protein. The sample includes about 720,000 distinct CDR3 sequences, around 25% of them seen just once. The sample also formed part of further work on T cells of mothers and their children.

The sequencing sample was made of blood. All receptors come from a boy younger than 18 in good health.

The CDR3 DNA follows: TGCAGCGTTGGAGACGGGGGAAGTCACGGGACCCAGTACTTC. Its protein product is CSVGDGGSHGTQYF. The chain carries TRBV29-1 and TRBJ2-5, with D maybe TRBD2 (6 bases). CDR3 length equals 14 residues. V was cut by 4 bases and J by 7 bases, with 19 bases left in between. Germline loops: CDR1 SQVTM, CDR2 ANQGSEA. The whole variable domain, remainder taken from reference TRBV29-1 and TRBJ2-5, is SAVISQKPSRDICQRGTSLTIQCQVDSQVTMMFWYRQQPGQSLTLIATANQGSEATYESGFVIDKFPISRPNLTFSTLTVSNMSPEDSSIYLCSVGDGGSHGTQYFGPGTRLLVL.

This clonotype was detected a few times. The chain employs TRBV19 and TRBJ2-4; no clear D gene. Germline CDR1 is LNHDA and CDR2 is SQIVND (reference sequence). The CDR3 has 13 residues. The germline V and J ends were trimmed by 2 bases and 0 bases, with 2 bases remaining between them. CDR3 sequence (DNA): TGTGCCAGTAGTATACAAGCCAAAAACATTCAGTACTTC. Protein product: CASSIQAKNIQYF.

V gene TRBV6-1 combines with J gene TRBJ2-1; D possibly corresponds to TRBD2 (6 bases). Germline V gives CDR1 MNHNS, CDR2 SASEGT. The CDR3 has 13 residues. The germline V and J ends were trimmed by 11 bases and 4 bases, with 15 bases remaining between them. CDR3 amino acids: CAAAASAYNEQFF. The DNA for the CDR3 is TGTGCCGCGGCGGCTAGCGCATACAATGAGCAGTTCTTC.

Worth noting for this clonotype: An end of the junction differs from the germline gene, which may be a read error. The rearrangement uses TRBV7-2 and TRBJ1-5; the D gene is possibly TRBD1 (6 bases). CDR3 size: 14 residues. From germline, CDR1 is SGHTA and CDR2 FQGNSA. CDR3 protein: CASSWDIRNHPQHF. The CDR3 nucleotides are TGTGCCAGCAGCTGGGACATACGAAATCACCCCCAGCATTTT.

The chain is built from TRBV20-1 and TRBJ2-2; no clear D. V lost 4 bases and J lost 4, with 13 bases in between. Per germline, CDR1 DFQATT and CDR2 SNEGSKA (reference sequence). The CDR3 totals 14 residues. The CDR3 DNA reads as TGCAGTGCTACTCGGCCTGGTAGCACCGGGGAGCTGTTTTTT. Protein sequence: CSATRPGSTGELFF.

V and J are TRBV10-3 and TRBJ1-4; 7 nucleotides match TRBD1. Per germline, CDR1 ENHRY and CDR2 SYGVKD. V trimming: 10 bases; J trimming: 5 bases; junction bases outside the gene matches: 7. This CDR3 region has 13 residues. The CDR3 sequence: CATGGQPNEKLFF. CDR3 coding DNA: TGTGCCACTGGGGGACAGCCCAATGAAAAACTGTTTTTT.

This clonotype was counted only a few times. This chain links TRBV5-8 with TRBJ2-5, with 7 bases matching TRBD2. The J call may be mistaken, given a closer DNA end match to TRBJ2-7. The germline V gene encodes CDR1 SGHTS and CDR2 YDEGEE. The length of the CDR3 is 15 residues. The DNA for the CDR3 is TGTGCCAGCAGCTTGGGGGCGGGGGACTCCTACGAGCAGTACTTC. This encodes CASSLGAGDSYEQYF.

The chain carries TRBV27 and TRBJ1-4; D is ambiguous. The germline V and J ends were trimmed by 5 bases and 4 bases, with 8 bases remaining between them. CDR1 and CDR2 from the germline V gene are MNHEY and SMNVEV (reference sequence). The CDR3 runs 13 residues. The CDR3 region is CASSPRNNEKLFF. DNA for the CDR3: TGTGCCAGCAGTCCCAGGAATAATGAAAAACTGTTTTTT. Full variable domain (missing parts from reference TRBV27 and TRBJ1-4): EAQVTQNPRYLITVTGKKLTVTCSQNMNHEYMSWYRQDPGLGLRQIYYSMNVEVTDKGDVPEGYKVSRKEKRNFPLILESPSPNQTSLYFCASSPRNNEKLFFGSGTQLSVL.

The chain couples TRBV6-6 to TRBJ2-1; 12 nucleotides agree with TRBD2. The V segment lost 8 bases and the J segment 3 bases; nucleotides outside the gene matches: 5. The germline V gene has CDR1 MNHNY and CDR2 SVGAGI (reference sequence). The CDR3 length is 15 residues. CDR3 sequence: CASSKLAGGYNEQFF. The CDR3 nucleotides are TGTGCCAGCTCTAAACTAGCGGGGGGCTACAATGAGCAGTTCTTC.

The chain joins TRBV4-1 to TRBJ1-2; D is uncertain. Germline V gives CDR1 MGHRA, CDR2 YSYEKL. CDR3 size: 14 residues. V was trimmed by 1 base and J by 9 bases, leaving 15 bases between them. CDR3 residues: CASSQVTAKSRYTF. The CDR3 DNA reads TGCGCCAGCAGCCAAGTAACAGCCAAGTCACGCTACACCTTC.

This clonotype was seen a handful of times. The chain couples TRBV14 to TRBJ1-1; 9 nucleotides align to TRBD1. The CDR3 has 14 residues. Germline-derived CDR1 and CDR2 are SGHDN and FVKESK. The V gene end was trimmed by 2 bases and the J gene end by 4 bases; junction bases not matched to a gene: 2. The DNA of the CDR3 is TGTGCCAGCAGCCAACGGACAGGGGTCACTGAAGCTTTCTTT. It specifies CASSQRTGVTEAFF.

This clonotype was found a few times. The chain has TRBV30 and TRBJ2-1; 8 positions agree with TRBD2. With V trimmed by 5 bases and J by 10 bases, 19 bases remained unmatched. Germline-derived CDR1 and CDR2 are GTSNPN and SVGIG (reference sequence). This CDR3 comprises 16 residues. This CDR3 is CAWEVGGRFHGGEQFF. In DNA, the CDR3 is TGTGCCTGGGAAGTGGGCGGGAGGTTCCACGGAGGAGAGCAGTTCTTC.

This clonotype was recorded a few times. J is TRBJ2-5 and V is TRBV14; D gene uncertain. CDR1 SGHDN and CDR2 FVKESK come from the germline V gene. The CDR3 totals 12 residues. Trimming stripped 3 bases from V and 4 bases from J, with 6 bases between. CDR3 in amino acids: CASSQILETQYF. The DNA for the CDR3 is TGTGCCAGCAGCCAGATCTTAGAGACCCAGTACTTC. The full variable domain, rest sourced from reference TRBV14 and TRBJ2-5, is EAGVTQFPSHSVIEKGQTVTLRCDPISGHDNLYWYRRVMGKEIKFLLHFVKESKQDESGMPNNRFLAERTGGTYSTLKVQPAELEDSGVYFCASSQILETQYFGPGTRLLVL.

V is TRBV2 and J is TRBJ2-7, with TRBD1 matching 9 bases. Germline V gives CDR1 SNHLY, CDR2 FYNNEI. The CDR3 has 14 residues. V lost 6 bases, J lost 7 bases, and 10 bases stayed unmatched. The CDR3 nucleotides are TGTGCCAGCAGAATTTTACAGGGGGCAGGGGAGCAGTACTTC. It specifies CASRILQGAGEQYF.

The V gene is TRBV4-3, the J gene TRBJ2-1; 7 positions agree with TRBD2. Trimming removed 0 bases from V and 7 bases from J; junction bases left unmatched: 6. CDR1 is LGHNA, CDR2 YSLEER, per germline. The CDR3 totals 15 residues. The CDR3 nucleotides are TGCGCCAGCAGCCAAGATAGGGCTAGCGGAAATGAGCAGTTCTTC. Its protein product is CASSQDRASGNEQFF.

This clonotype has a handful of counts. The CDR3: CASSPPGQGYNEQFF. The CDR3 DNA is TGTGCCAGCTCACCACCGGGACAGGGGTACAATGAGCAGTTCTTC. This chain connects TRBV18 to TRBJ2-1, with 10 bases matching TRBD1. The V and J ends lost 0 bases and 4 bases, in that order; junction bases with no gene match: 0. The CDR3 contains 15 residues. CDR1 is KGHSH and CDR2 is LQKENI in the germline V gene.

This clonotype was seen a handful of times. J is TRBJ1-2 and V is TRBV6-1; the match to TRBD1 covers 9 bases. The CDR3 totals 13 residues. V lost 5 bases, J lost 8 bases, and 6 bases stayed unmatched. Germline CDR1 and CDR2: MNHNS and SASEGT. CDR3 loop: CASSPRQGVGYTF. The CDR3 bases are TGTGCCAGCAGTCCCCGACAGGGGGTCGGCTACACCTTC.

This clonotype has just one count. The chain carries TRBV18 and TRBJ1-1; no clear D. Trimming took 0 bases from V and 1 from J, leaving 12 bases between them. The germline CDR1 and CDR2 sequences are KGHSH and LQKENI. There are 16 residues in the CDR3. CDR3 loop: CASSPPGRRKNTEAFF. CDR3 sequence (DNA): TGTGCCAGCTCACCACCGGGCAGAAGAAAGAACACTGAAGCTTTCTTT.

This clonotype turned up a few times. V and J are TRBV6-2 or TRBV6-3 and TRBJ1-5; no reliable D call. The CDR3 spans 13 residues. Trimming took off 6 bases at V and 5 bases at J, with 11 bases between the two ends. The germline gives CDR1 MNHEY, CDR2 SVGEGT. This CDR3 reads CASSPDGYQPQHF. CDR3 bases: TGTGCCAGCAGCCCAGACGGGTATCAGCCCCAGCATTTT.

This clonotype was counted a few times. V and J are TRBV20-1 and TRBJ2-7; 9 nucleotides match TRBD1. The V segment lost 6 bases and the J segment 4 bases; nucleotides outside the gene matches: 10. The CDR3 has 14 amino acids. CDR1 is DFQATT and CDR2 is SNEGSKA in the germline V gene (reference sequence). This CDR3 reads CSAPRQGGHYEQYF. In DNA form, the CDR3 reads TGCAGTGCCCCCAGACAGGGGGGTCATTACGAGCAGTACTTC.

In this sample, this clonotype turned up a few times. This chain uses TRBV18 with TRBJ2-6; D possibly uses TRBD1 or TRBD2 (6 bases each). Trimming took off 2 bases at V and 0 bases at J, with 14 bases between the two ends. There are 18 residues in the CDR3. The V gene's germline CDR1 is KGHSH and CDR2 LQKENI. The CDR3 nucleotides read TGTGCCAGCTCACCATGGGCCGGGGGCACCTCTGGGGCCAACGTCCTGACTTTC. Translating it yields CASSPWAGGTSGANVLTF.

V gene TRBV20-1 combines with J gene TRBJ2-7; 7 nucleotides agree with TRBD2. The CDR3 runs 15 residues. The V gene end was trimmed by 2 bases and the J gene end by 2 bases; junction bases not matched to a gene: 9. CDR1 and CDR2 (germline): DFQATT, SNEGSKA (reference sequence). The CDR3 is CSARSSGGLPYEQYF. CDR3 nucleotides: TGCAGTGCTAGATCCTCCGGGGGGTTACCCTACGAGCAGTACTTC.

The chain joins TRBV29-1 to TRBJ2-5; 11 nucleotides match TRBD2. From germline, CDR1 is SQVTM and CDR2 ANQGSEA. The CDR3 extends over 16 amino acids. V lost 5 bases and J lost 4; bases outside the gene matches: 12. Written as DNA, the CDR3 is TGCAGCGTTTACCCAGATGCTAGCGGGAGGTTAGAGACCCAGTACTTC. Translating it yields CSVYPDASGRLETQYF.

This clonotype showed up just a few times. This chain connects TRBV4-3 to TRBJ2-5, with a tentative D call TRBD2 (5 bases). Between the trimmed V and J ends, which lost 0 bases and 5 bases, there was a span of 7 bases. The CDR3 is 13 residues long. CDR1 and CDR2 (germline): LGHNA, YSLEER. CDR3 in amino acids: CASSQEPGETQYF. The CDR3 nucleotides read TGCGCCAGCAGCCAAGAACCGGGGGAGACCCAGTACTTC.

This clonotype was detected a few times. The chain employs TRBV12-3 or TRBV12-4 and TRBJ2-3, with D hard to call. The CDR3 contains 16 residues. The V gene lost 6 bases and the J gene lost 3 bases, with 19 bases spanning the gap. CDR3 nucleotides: TGTGCCAGCAGCTCTAACCCAGGCCTGCGGACAGATACGCAGTATTTT. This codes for CASSSNPGLRTDTQYF.

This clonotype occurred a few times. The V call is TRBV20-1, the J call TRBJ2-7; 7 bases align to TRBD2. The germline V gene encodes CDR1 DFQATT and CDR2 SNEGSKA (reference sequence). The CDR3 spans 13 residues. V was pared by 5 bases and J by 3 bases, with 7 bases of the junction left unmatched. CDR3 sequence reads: CSAPWGGSYEQYF. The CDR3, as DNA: TGCAGTGCTCCATGGGGGGGGAGCTACGAGCAGTACTTC.

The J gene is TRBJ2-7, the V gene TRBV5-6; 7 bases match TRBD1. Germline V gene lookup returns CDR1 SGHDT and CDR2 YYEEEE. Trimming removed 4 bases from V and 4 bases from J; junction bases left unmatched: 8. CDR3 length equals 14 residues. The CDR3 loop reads CASSRDRVGYEQYF. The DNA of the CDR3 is TGTGCCAGCAGCCGTGACAGGGTCGGGTACGAGCAGTACTTC.